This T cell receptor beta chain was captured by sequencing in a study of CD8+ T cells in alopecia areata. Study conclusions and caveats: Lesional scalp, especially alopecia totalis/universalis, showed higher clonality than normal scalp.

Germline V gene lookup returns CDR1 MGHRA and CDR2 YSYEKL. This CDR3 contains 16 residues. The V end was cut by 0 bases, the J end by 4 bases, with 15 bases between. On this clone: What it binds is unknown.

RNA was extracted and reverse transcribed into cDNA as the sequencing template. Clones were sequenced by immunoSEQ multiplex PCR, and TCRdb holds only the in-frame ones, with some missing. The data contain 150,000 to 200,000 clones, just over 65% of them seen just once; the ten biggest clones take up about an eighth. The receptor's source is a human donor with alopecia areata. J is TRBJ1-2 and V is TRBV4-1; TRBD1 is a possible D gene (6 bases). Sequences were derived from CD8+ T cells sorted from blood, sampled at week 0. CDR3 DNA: TGCGCCAGCAGCCAAGAGGCTATAGGACAGTTCTATGGCTACACCTTC. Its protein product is CASSQEAIGQFYGYTF.